Presented here are 27 T cell receptor beta chains from one specimen sequenced in a study of T and B cells in COVID-19 patients. TRB rearrangements were amplified by multiplex PCR with BIOMED2 TRB-A/B primers. In TCRdb, the multiplex PCR reads were re-called with MiXCR into one record per CDR3 protein. The sample includes over 4,000 distinct CDR3 sequences, about 25% of them seen just once. Each TRB amplification used roughly 220-550 ng of genomic DNA from blood. The sequencing sample was made of blood. The receptor source for this set is a human donor with active COVID-19.

By sample share, this clonotype is medium-sized. This rearrangement joins TRBV6-2 or TRBV6-3 to TRBJ2-7, with TRBD1 identical over 7 bases. Trimming at V came to 2 bases and at J to 2 bases, leaving 3 bases not matched to a gene. This CDR3 region has 14 residues. CDR1 is MNHEY and CDR2 is SVGEGT in the germline V gene. CDR3 residues: CASSYKTGPYEQYF. CDR3 nucleotides: TGTGCCAGCAGTTACAAGACAGGGCCCTACGAGCAGTACTTC.

By sample fraction, this clonotype is medium-sized. The gene calls are TRBV27 and TRBJ1-2; D is unresolved. The CDR3 is 14 residues long. V was cut by 6 bases and J by 2 bases, with 13 bases left in between. The V gene's germline CDR1 is MNHEY and CDR2 SMNVEV (reference sequence). The CDR3 region is CASSPGRQNYGYTF. The CDR3 region has the DNA TGTGCCAGCAGCCCCGGCAGGCAGAACTATGGCTACACCTTC.

The rearrangement joins TRBV6-5 to TRBJ2-7; 9 bases are shared with TRBD2. V gave up 5 bases and J gave up 2 bases; unmatched junction bases: 4. The V gene's germline CDR1 is MNHEY and CDR2 SVGAGI. CDR3 size: 14 residues. The CDR3 DNA sequence: TGTGCCAGCAGTGACCTAGCGGGGCCCTACGAGCAGTACTTC. Translating it yields CASSDLAGPYEQYF.

By frequency in the sample, this clonotype is medium-sized. The chain is built from TRBV30 and TRBJ1-4; D might be TRBD1 (6 bases). Germline V CDR1 and CDR2: GTSNPN, SVGIG (reference sequence). With 3 bases removed from V and 0 bases from J, the gap between germline ends came to 8 bases. There are 14 residues in the CDR3. The CDR3 region is CAWRGQSTNEKLFF. CDR3 sequence (DNA): TGTGCCTGGAGAGGACAGTCAACTAATGAAAAACTGTTTTTT. The whole variable domain, remainder taken from reference TRBV30 and TRBJ1-4, is SQTIHQWPATLVQPVGSPLSLECTVEGTSNPNLYWYRQAAGRGLQLLFYSVGIGQISSEVPQNLSASRPQDRQFILSSKKLLLSDSGFYLCAWRGQSTNEKLFFGSGTQLSVL.

This clonotype has just a few counts. V and J are TRBV5-4 and TRBJ2-3, with 8 bases aligning to TRBD2. Germline CDR1 and CDR2: SGHNT and YYREEE (reference sequence). CDR3 length equals 16 residues. Germline trimming cut 0 bases from V and 4 bases from J; bases unmatched to any gene: 7. In DNA form, the CDR3 reads TGTGCCAGCAGCTTGGCCCGGGGGGGCGTGGCAGATACGCAGTATTTT. Translating it yields CASSLARGGVADTQYF. Together with reference TRBV5-4 and TRBJ2-3, the CDR3 gives the full variable domain: ETGVTQSPTHLIKTRGQQVTLRCSSQSGHNTVSWYQQALGQGPQFIFQYYREEENGRGNFPPRFSGLQFPNYSSELNVNALELDDSALYLCASSLARGGVADTQYFGPGTRLTVL.

Only one count was recorded for this clonotype. The chain links TRBV5-1 to TRBJ2-2; D unresolved. V was clipped by 4 bases and J by 4 bases, with 14 bases between them. The CDR3 is made up of 15 amino acids. Germline assignment: CDR1 SGHRS and CDR2 YFSETQ. The CDR3 region has the DNA TGCGCCAGCAGCCAAGAAATTGACATCACCGGGGAGCTGTTTTTT. Its protein is CASSQEIDITGELFF.

This clonotype is deemed medium-sized. The V and J genes are TRBV6-2 or TRBV6-3 and TRBJ1-4; TRBD1 is a possible D gene (5 bases). CDR1 is MNHEY and CDR2 is SVGEGT in the germline V gene. The V end was cut by 4 bases, the J end by 5 bases, with 14 bases between. This CDR3 spans 15 amino acids. In nucleotides, the CDR3 is TGTGCCAGCAGTTTCGTCGGGACGCAAAATGAAAAACTGTTTTTT. Its translation is CASSFVGTQNEKLFF.

This clonotype was counted only a few times. As DNA, the CDR3 is TGTGCCAGCAGCTTAGGGGGCATGAACACTGAAGCTTTCTTT. Translated: CASSLGGMNTEAFF. V and J are TRBV7-6 and TRBJ1-1; TRBD1 is a possible D gene (5 bases). Trimming took off 1 base at V and 0 bases at J, with 6 bases between the two ends. The CDR3 contains 14 residues. CDR1 and CDR2 (germline): SGHVS, FNYEAQ.

In this sample, this clonotype is medium-sized. The V and J genes are TRBV19 and TRBJ1-3; no definite D call. Trimming cost V 1 base and J 0 bases, with 7 bases left between them. This CDR3 contains 15 residues. Germline values: CDR1 LNHDA, CDR2 SQIVND (reference sequence). This CDR3 reads CASSIAGSSGNTIYF. For the CDR3, the DNA is TGTGCCAGTAGTATAGCGGGGAGCTCTGGAAACACCATATATTTT.

Note on this clonotype: A junction boundary mismatches the germline segment, possibly from a read error. The chain recombines TRBV4-2 with TRBJ2-7; the D gene is possibly TRBD1 (5 bases). The CDR3 runs to 16 residues. Germline V gene sequence: CDR1 LGHNA, CDR2 YNFKEQ. The CDR3 here is CASSQDLWQGIYEQYF. The CDR3 DNA reads as TGCGCCAGCAGCCAAGATCTCTGGCAGGGCATTTACGAGCAGTACTTC.

Judged by abundance, this clonotype is medium-sized. The chain employs TRBV6-5 and TRBJ2-1, with TRBD1 as a possible D gene (6 bases). The CDR3 is 13 amino acids. Germline V gene lookup returns CDR1 MNHEY and CDR2 SVGAGI. V gave up 2 bases and J gave up 9 bases, with 11 bases separating them. CDR3 amino acids: CASSYRTEGEQFF. Here the CDR3 DNA reads TGTGCCAGCAGTTACCGGACAGAGGGTGAGCAGTTCTTC.

This chain's CDR3 is CASSLRQATSGNTIYF. The CDR3 DNA sequence: TGTGCCAGCAGCTTAAGACAGGCTACCTCTGGAAACACCATATATTTT. The V gene is TRBV13, the J gene TRBJ1-3; maybe TRBD1 (6 bases). The CDR3 runs 16 residues. Germline V gene data show CDR1 as PRHDT and CDR2 as FYEKMQ (reference sequence). V was pared by 2 bases and J by 0 bases, with 11 bases between.

This clonotype was seen a few times. This rearrangement joins TRBV6-6 to TRBJ2-1; D might be TRBD2 (6 bases). The germline CDR1 and CDR2 sequences are MNHNY and SVGAGI (reference sequence). The length of the CDR3 is 16 residues. Trimming stripped 2 bases from V and 5 bases from J, with 16 bases between. In DNA, the CDR3 is TGTGCCAGCAGTTACGATGAGGGAGGTAGCGACAATGAGCAGTTCTTC. The encoded protein is CASSYDEGGSDNEQFF.

J is TRBJ2-2 and V is TRBV20-1; D might be TRBD1 (6 bases). Germline CDR1 reads DFQATT; CDR2 reads SNEGSKA (reference sequence). V was shortened by 6 bases and J by 6 bases, with 11 bases between the two germline ends. This CDR3 is built from 12 residues. CDR3 bases: TGCAGTGCCAGGACAGTGCCCGGGGAGCTGTTTTTT. This encodes CSARTVPGELFF.

In its sample, this clonotype ranks as medium-sized (0.01 to 0.1%). The chain is built from TRBV19 and TRBJ2-1; 8 positions agree with TRBD2. CDR1 is LNHDA and CDR2 is SQIVND in the germline V gene (reference sequence). CDR3 length: 15 residues. V lost 5 bases, J lost 8 bases, and 11 bases stayed unmatched. CDR3: CASSYGGANVDEQFF. CDR3 coding DNA: TGTGCCAGTAGTTACGGGGGGGCCAACGTGGATGAGCAGTTCTTC.

In this sample, this clonotype is medium-sized (0.01 to 0.1%). The rearrangement uses TRBV27 and TRBJ1-2; 7 nucleotides agree with TRBD1. The CDR3 has 14 amino acids. V trimming: 3 bases; J trimming: 8 bases; junction bases outside the gene matches: 9. Germline V lookup: CDR1 MNHEY, CDR2 SMNVEV (reference sequence). Here the CDR3 DNA reads TGTGCCAGCAGTTTGGGACAGCTAGTTGCAGGCTACACCTTC. This gives the protein CASSLGQLVAGYTF.

Worth noting for this clonotype: A clone one base away is much larger, so this may be a read error. This chain uses TRBV27 with TRBJ2-3; tentatively, D is TRBD1 (6 bases). Germline-derived CDR1 and CDR2 are MNHEY and SMNVEV (reference sequence). The CDR3 loop spans 15 amino acids. Between the trimmed V and J ends, which lost 4 bases and 7 bases, there was a span of 18 bases. The DNA of the CDR3 is TGTGCCAGCAGTTCCCTAGTGGGGGCCAGGAATACGCAGTATTTT. The encoded protein is CASSSLVGARNTQYF.

V is TRBV6-4 and J is TRBJ2-3; the D gene is possibly TRBD2 (7 bases). The CDR3 totals 14 residues. Germline CDR1 and CDR2: MRHNA and SNTAGT. Trimming stripped 2 bases from V and 2 bases from J, with 8 bases between. CDR3 bases: TGTGCCAGCAGTGACGGGGGGGCCACAGATACGCAGTATTTT. This translates into CASSDGGATDTQYF.

In its sample, this clonotype ranks as medium-sized. The rearrangement links TRBV27 to TRBJ2-6; perhaps TRBD2 as D (6 bases). The CDR3 contains 23 residues. Trimming took 7 bases from V and 0 from J, leaving 34 bases between them. Germline CDR1 reads MNHEY; CDR2 reads SMNVEV (reference sequence). Here the CDR3 reads CASNPVGLWVGGSFSSGANVLTF. The CDR3 coding sequence is TGTGCCAGCAATCCCGTTGGCCTCTGGGTGGGGGGAAGCTTTTCCTCTGGGGCCAACGTCCTGACTTTC.

This chain connects TRBV30 to TRBJ1-1; D gene ambiguous. CDR1 GTSNPN and CDR2 SVGIG come from the germline V gene (reference sequence). The CDR3 sequence is 13 residues long. Trimming took off 1 base at V and 8 bases at J, with 14 bases between the two ends. CDR3 nucleotides: TGTGCCTGGAGTGACCCCCTTACCTTAGAAGCTTTCTTT. Its translation is CAWSDPLTLEAFF.

In its sample, this clonotype ranks as medium-sized (0.01 to 0.1%). The chain employs TRBV12-3 or TRBV12-4 and TRBJ2-1; D gene uncertain. The CDR3 has 12 amino acids. V lost 3 bases and J 10 bases, leaving 10 bases between the germline ends. In DNA form, the CDR3 reads TGTGCCAGCAGTTTTACAGCAACAGAGCAGTTCTTC. Translating gives CASSFTATEQFF.

In its sample, this clonotype was seen a few times. This chain uses TRBV7-6 with TRBJ2-3, with 9 bases that match TRBD2. This CDR3 is 16 amino acids long. Unmatched junction bases numbered 14, after V lost 7 bases and J lost 6 bases. CDR1 SGHVS and CDR2 FNYEAQ come from the germline V gene. The CDR3: CASTPGGRGGPDTQYF. CDR3 bases: TGTGCCAGCACCCCCGGCGGGCGGGGGGGCCCCGATACGCAGTATTTT.

This clonotype qualifies as medium-sized. The rearrangement joins TRBV6-5 to TRBJ2-7; no clear D. CDR1 MNHEY and CDR2 SVGAGI come from the germline V gene. The CDR3 has 13 residues. V shed 2 bases and J shed 2 bases, with 7 bases lying between them. The CDR3 DNA reads as TGTGCCAGCAGTTACGGGGATACCTACGAGCAGTACTTC. Translated: CASSYGDTYEQYF.

By sample share, this clonotype is medium-sized (0.01 to 0.1%). V gene TRBV29-1 combines with J gene TRBJ1-1; D remains unclear. V gave up 4 bases and J gave up 0 bases, with 9 bases separating them. This CDR3 is 13 amino acids long. Germline V gene lookup returns CDR1 SQVTM and CDR2 ANQGSEA. This chain's CDR3 is CSVAKGMNTEAFF. The DNA for the CDR3 is TGCAGCGTTGCCAAAGGGATGAACACTGAAGCTTTCTTT.

This clonotype was observed a handful of times. The chain carries TRBV6-2 or TRBV6-3 and TRBJ2-1, with TRBD2 matching over 7 bases. The CDR3 is 17 amino acids. With V trimmed by 8 bases and J by 10 bases, 23 bases remained unmatched. The germline V gene encodes CDR1 MNHEY and CDR2 SVGEGT. CDR3 loop: CASDTDPLHQMGGEQFF. The CDR3 nucleotides read TGTGCCAGCGACACGGACCCCTTACACCAGATGGGGGGGGAGCAGTTCTTC.

The chain carries TRBV10-3 and TRBJ2-3; TRBD2 agrees at 11 bases. This CDR3 is 15 amino acids long. Germline V gene data show CDR1 as ENHRY and CDR2 as SYGVKD. The junction had 1 base not matched to a gene; V was cut back by 5 bases and J by 0 bases. In DNA, the CDR3 is TGTGCCATCAGTCGGACTAGCGGGAGCACAGATACGCAGTATTTT. It specifies CAISRTSGSTDTQYF.

The chain couples TRBV4-2 to TRBJ2-7, with 7 nucleotides matching TRBD2. Losses at the gene ends were 0 bases for V and 7 bases for J; bases not matched to a gene: 9. The CDR3 is made up of 15 amino acids. In germline, CDR1 is LGHNA, CDR2 YNFKEQ. CDR3 in DNA: TGTGCCAGCAGCCAAGACGAGCGGGGAAGGGGAGAGCAGTACTTC. As protein: CASSQDERGRGEQYF.